This T cell receptor beta chain was obtained from a study of T cells in Graves' hyperthyroidism and ophthalmopathy. Overall study findings and caveats: Most thyroid clonotypes that were expanded above 0.001 also turned up in blood. Researchers report that a 13 V-J model separated ophthalmopathy from stable hyperthyroidism.

Concerning this clonotype: Its antigen is not identified.

V was clipped by 7 bases and J by 7 bases, with 11 bases between them. Germline CDR1 and CDR2: MNHEY and SMNVEV (reference sequence). This CDR3 is 13 amino acids long. Amplification of TCR beta CDR3 regions used RNA as the template. When the TCR CDR3 underwent first-round RT-PCR, the HTBI primer set was used. TCRdb fed the multiplex PCR reads into MiXCR, producing one record per CDR3 protein. Of about 460,000 distinct CDR3 sequences in the sample, approximately 23% were seen once. The chain combines TRBV27 with TRBJ1-6; TRBD1 is a possible D gene (5 bases). The sequence was collected from a woman between 65 and 79 years old with Graves' ophthalmopathy. Sequencing was performed on blood. CDR3 DNA sequence: TGTGCCAGCACGCAGGGAATCAATTCACCCCTCCACTTT. Translated, it gives CASTQGINSPLHF.